This note documents a single TCR beta chain sequence. The specificity of this receptor is unknown. Base qualities are not at hand, and no much larger clone is one base apart. These data are taken from a study of graft-versus-host responses after intestinal transplantation (dated by TCRdb to about 2021). Regarding the study in general: The transplants that recipients received were multivisceral, liver-intestinal, or isolated intestinal. Rather than being sequenced by the commercial service, samples from a few later patients were sequenced in-house on an Illumina MiSeq and processed with MiXCR. To identify alloreactive clones, pre-transplant mixed lymphocyte reaction products were sequenced and then compared with unstimulated pre-transplant donor and recipient T cells. A peak of at least 4% donor T cells among recipient peripheral blood mononuclear cells was the definition used for donor T cell macrochimerism. Bulk TCR-beta CDR3 sequencing was used to track graft-versus-host and host-versus-graft alloreactive T cell clones in the graft, circulation and bone marrow after intestinal transplantation. The cohort enrolled about two dozen intestinal transplant recipients, one of whom was a retransplant, and a few patients without pretransplant specimens were excluded. Every recipient was given anti-thymocyte globulin induction, then maintenance tacrolimus and steroids for 3 to 4 years. Study-wide findings and limitations: Patients with donor T cell macrochimerism had high GvH to HvG T cell clonal ratios in their allografts. Early after transplant, peak levels of circulating GvH clones were associated with declines in HvG clones. Conclusions were limited by the relatively low number and heterogeneity of intestinal transplant patients. GvH clones were detected in recipient bone marrow, and some of these GvH clones were observed earlier in ileal mucosa or blood, consistent with an intestinal mucosal origin.

The germline V gene gives CDR1 as MNHEY and CDR2 as SVGAGI. V is reduced by 6 bases and J by 7 bases, leaving a spacing of 13 bases between them. Measured from the cysteine to the phenylalanine, the CDR3 is 13 residues long. The CDR3 DNA has 39 bases and is translated from base 1. The time point label here, explained by the study, means: cells obtained before transplantation from donor or recipient. CD3+CD4+ and CD3+CD8+ populations were FACS-sorted from unstimulated pre-transplant donor and recipient cells taken from spleen or lymph nodes. Libraries were built with the immunoSEQ multiplex PCR assay. For most patients, genomic DNA was isolated with the Qiagen DNeasy Blood and Tissue Kit and sent frozen to Adaptive Biotechnologies for TCR sequencing. High-throughput TCR-beta CDR3 sequencing of genomic DNA from most patients was performed by Adaptive Biotechnologies. As for how the authors treated the data: TCR sequencing data for 15 to 20 patients were retrieved from Adaptive's ImmunoSEQ software; three other patients were processed with MiXCR and VDJtools. To correct CD4 versus CD8 sorting errors, any sequence found in both subsets at a frequency ratio below 5:1 was removed. CDR3 nucleotide sequences shared by donor and recipient were removed because the origin of these sequences could not be assigned. Alloreactive clones required at least 2-fold expansion over unstimulated cells and minimum CFSE-low frequency of 0.002% (template counts) or 0.001% (read counts). Mappable clones were those detected in sequenced pre-transplant spleen, lymph node, or MLR CFSE-low populations of the donor or recipient. Cumulative frequency of alloreactive clones was calculated as a percentage of all sequences weighted by copy number. The immuneACCESS repertoire file appears here via TCRdb, limited to in-frame rearrangements. These files lack a portion of the clones; in checked studies, under half of the deficit traces to unresolved V genes, and the cause of the others is not known. The V and J calls and clone size come from that table; D and trimming were worked out from the DNA. Recorded for this sample are roughly 120,000 clones; around 95% of them occurred a single time. Of the sample, about 0.51% is held by the ten largest clones.

Here the sequenced sample was unstimulated CD8+ T cells sorted from spleen or lymph node cells, taken before intestinal transplant. The TCR sequence derives from a human donor who received an intestinal transplant. The rearrangement joined TRBV6-5 to TRBJ1-5; the D gene remains uncertain. CDR3 region: CASRGIYIQPQHF. The nucleotides are TGTGCCAGCAGAGGCATTTATATCCAGCCCCAGCATTTT.